This entry features one T cell receptor (beta chain) sequence. Its antigen is not identified. Unique molecular identifiers tagged the TCRbeta library. MiXCR was run by TCRdb on the PCR reads, yielding one entry per CDR3 protein. The sample lists about 300,000 distinct CDR3 sequences; less than 9.5% were seen once. The sample originates from a study of T-cell reconstitution after alpha-beta-depleted transplantation in children. Findings and caveats of the study: Counts and diversity of T cells one year after transplant came mostly from newly produced T cells. Surviving recipient T cells and intrathymic progenitors accounted for some patients' high TCRbeta diversity at day 60. About two months after transplant, alpha-beta T cells reportedly came from several hundred expanded graft clones.

The sample in question was peripheral blood, obtained 360 days after TCRalphabeta/CD19-depleted stem cell transplant. The source is a female patient between 2 and 10 years old who had a stem cell transplant for Fanconi anemia, so the T cells may come from the graft donor.

The CDR3 nucleotides are TGTGCCAGCAGCCAAGCTCAGGGTGGACAGTACTTC. Translated, it gives CASSQAQGGQYF. The V gene is TRBV14, the J gene TRBJ2-7, with D perhaps TRBD1 (5 bases). V lost 1 base and J 10 bases, leaving 11 bases between the germline ends. Germline V gene lookup returns CDR1 SGHDN and CDR2 FVKESK. The CDR3 consists of 12 residues.